The 18 T cell receptor beta chains in this list originate from one sample, sequenced in a study of T cells in Graves' hyperthyroidism and ophthalmopathy. Amplification of TCR beta CDR3 regions was performed using RNA transcripts as template. The HTBI primer set drove a first-round RT-PCR of the TCR CDR3. Each CDR3 protein gets one entry after TCRdb re-called the multiplex PCR reads with MiXCR. This sample has 500,000 to 600,000 distinct CDR3 sequences, with about 20% found just once. The specimen was blood. These receptors all come from a man between 40 and 49 years old with Graves' ophthalmopathy.

This clonotype came up many times. CDR3 protein: CASGGMLLAGGQSKTQYF. The CDR3, as DNA: TGTGCCAGCGGGGGGATGCTTCTAGCGGGGGGGCAGTCTAAGACCCAGTACTTC. V and J are TRBV2 and TRBJ2-5; TRBD2 agrees at 12 bases. CDR1 SNHLY and CDR2 FYNNEI come from the germline V gene. V gave up 8 bases and J gave up 6 bases; unmatched junction bases: 19. The length of the CDR3 is 18 residues.

The J gene is TRBJ2-1, the V gene TRBV19; D tentatively reads TRBD1 or TRBD2 (5 bases each). In germline, CDR1 is LNHDA, CDR2 SQIVND (reference sequence). The V end lost 8 bases, the J end lost 5 bases, and 22 bases lay between the germline ends. The CDR3 extends over 16 amino acids. CDR3 DNA: TGTGCCAGTTCCGATGGGGGAGCTAGCTGGAACAATGAGCAGTTCTTC. This translates into CASSDGGASWNNEQFF.

This clonotype was observed a handful of times. The rearrangement uses TRBV6-5 and TRBJ1-5; D gene ambiguous. The CDR3 has 14 residues. V lost 0 bases, J lost 5 bases, and 8 bases lay in between. Germline assignment: CDR1 MNHEY and CDR2 SVGAGI. The chain's CDR3 is CASSYSIYDQPQHF. The CDR3 bases are TGTGCCAGCAGTTACTCGATATACGATCAGCCCCAGCATTTT.

There are a few counts of this clonotype. V usage is TRBV7-8 and J usage is TRBJ2-3; tentatively, D is TRBD1 (5 bases). Trimming took 1 base from V and 4 from J, leaving 18 bases between them. This CDR3 comprises 17 residues. CDR1 is SGHVS and CDR2 is FQNEAQ in the germline V gene. The CDR3 loop is CASSLESTAYDADTQYF. The CDR3 DNA follows: TGTGCCAGCAGCTTAGAATCGACAGCGTACGATGCAGATACGCAGTATTTT. The variable domain in full, with the rest retrieved from reference TRBV7-8 and TRBJ2-3, is GAGVSQSPRYKVAKRGQDVALRCDPISGHVSLFWYQQALGQGPEFLTYFQNEAQLDKSGLPSDRFFAERPEGSVSTLKIQRTQQEDSAVYLCASSLESTAYDADTQYFGPGTRLTVL.

This clonotype was picked up a small number of times. The rearrangement joins TRBV28 to TRBJ1-1, with D uncertain. V was shortened by 4 bases and J by 1 base, with 10 bases between the two germline ends. The CDR3 sequence is 14 residues long. CDR1 and CDR2 (germline): MDHEN, SYDVKM. The CDR3, as DNA: TGTGCCAGCAGTTCCCCTGTTCCGAACACTGAAGCTTTCTTT. It encodes CASSSPVPNTEAFF.

This clonotype has more than one count but fewer than ten. The V call is TRBV12-5, the J call TRBJ2-1, with D uncertain. The CDR3 contains 13 residues. CDR1 and CDR2 (germline): LGHNT, FRNRAP. The V gene lost 0 bases and the J gene lost 9 bases, with 9 bases spanning the gap. Here the CDR3 reads CASGLVLTGEQFF. The CDR3 coding sequence is TGTGCTAGTGGTTTGGTACTAACCGGTGAGCAGTTCTTC.

This clonotype showed up many times. The chain uses TRBV2 and TRBJ2-5, with D tentatively TRBD2 (6 bases). The CDR3 runs 13 residues. Germline-derived CDR1 and CDR2 are SNHLY and FYNNEI. Deletions cut 4 bases from V and 4 bases from J, with 10 bases between. Written as DNA, the CDR3 is TGTGCCAGCAGTGCTCTGGGAGGAGAGACCCAGTACTTC. Amino acid sequence: CASSALGGETQYF.

In this sample, this clonotype turned up many times. Here the CDR3 reads CASTPGASGRGHEQFF. The CDR3 coding sequence is TGTGCCAGCACCCCGGGAGCTAGCGGGAGAGGGCATGAGCAGTTCTTC. This chain connects TRBV11-2 to TRBJ2-1; 10 nucleotides agree with TRBD2. Trimming cost V 7 bases and J 8 bases; bases outside gene matches: 14. The CDR3 sequence is 16 residues long. The germline V gene encodes CDR1 SGHAT and CDR2 FQNNGV. Full variable domain (rest looked up from reference TRBV11-2 and TRBJ2-1): EAGVAQSPRYKIIEKRQSVAFWCNPISGHATLYWYQQILGQGPKLLIQFQNNGVVDDSQLPKDRFSAERLKGVDSTLKIQPAKLEDSAVYLCASTPGASGRGHEQFFGPGTRLTVL.

This clonotype appeared a few times. V gene TRBV5-1 combines with J gene TRBJ2-7; 10 nucleotides line up with TRBD2. This CDR3 has 17 residues. The germline gives CDR1 SGHRS, CDR2 YFSETQ. J was trimmed by 3 bases and V by 4 bases; bases with no gene match: 13. Written as DNA, the CDR3 is TGCGCCAGCAGCCCTATATCTAGCGGGAGTGGATTCTACGAGCAGTACTTC. Protein product: CASSPISSGSGFYEQYF.

The chain is built from TRBV5-1 and TRBJ2-1; 8 nucleotides agree with TRBD2. The germline gives CDR1 SGHRS, CDR2 YFSETQ. This CDR3 has 15 residues. The junction had 6 bases not matched to a gene; V was cut back by 1 base and J by 6 bases. As DNA, the CDR3 is TGCGCCAGCAGCTTGACGGGGGGGCTTATCAATGAGCAGTTCTTC. Translation: CASSLTGGLINEQFF.

Many counts were recorded for this clonotype. V and J are TRBV20-1 and TRBJ1-2; 9 bases are shared with TRBD1. The V segment lost 2 bases and the J segment 3 bases; nucleotides outside the gene matches: 1. The CDR3 loop spans 13 amino acids. The germline V gene has CDR1 DFQATT and CDR2 SNEGSKA (reference sequence). CDR3 sequence reads: CSARTGGDYGYTF. The CDR3 DNA reads as TGCAGTGCTAGAACAGGGGGCGACTATGGCTACACCTTC.

The chain carries TRBV19 and TRBJ1-1; tentative D call: TRBD1 (6 bases). The germline V and J ends were trimmed by 3 bases and 2 bases, with 10 bases remaining between them. Per the germline V gene, CDR1 is LNHDA and CDR2 is SQIVND (reference sequence). This CDR3 has 14 amino acids. CDR3 sequence: CASSIGGTNTEAFF. CDR3 sequence (DNA): TGTGCCAGTAGTATTGGAGGGACAAACACTGAAGCTTTCTTT.

The chain's CDR3 is CASSQEPLKGTEAFF. For the CDR3, the DNA is TGCGCCAGCAGCCAAGAGCCCCTAAAGGGCACTGAAGCTTTCTTT. The chain recombines TRBV4-1 with TRBJ1-1; D call uncertain. The CDR3 extends over 15 amino acids. V was pared by 0 bases and J by 4 bases, with 12 bases between. Germline V CDR1 and CDR2: MGHRA, YSYEKL.

This clonotype occurred a few times. This chain uses TRBV20-1 with TRBJ2-3; D is unresolved. CDR3 size: 15 residues. V lost 5 bases to trimming and J lost 0 bases, with 15 bases between them. Germline V gene lookup returns CDR1 DFQATT and CDR2 SNEGSKA (reference sequence). The DNA of the CDR3 is TGCAGTGCTCCCCAGGCCCAGACTAGCACAGATACGCAGTATTTT. Amino acids: CSAPQAQTSTDTQYF.

The V gene is TRBV20-1, the J gene TRBJ1-1, with no clear D. The CDR3 spans 17 residues. Trimming pared 4 bases from V and 0 bases from J, leaving 21 bases between. Germline-derived CDR1 and CDR2 are DFQATT and SNEGSKA (reference sequence). The CDR3 region is CSAIKGAAGPLNTEAFF. The CDR3 DNA is TGCAGTGCTATAAAGGGCGCGGCAGGTCCTTTGAACACTGAAGCTTTCTTT.

For this clonotype: A read error may be the cause here, since a much bigger clone is one base away. The rearrangement joins TRBV28 to TRBJ2-1; 11 nucleotides agree with TRBD1. The CDR3 is made up of 16 amino acids. In germline, CDR1 is MDHEN, CDR2 SYDVKM. The CDR3 is CASSPAGTGGYSEQFF. The DNA of the CDR3 is TGTGCCAGCAGCCCAGCCGGGACAGGGGGTTACAGTGAGCAGTTCTTC. The complete variable domain, with remaining parts taken from reference TRBV28 and TRBJ2-1, reads DVKVTQSSRYLVKRTGEKVFLECVQDMDHENMFWYRQDPGLGLRLIYFSYDVKMKEKGDIPEGYSVSREKKERFSLILESASTNQTSMYLCASSPAGTGGYSEQFFGPGTRLTVL.

This clonotype was recorded at least ten times. The rearrangement uses TRBV28 and TRBJ1-1; TRBD1 aligns across 12 bases. The trim removed 6 bases at V and 3 bases at J, leaving 2 bases unmatched. The germline V gene encodes CDR1 MDHEN and CDR2 SYDVKM. This CDR3 has 14 amino acids. The CDR3 DNA is TGTGCCAGCAGGGGGACAGGGGGCTACACTGAAGCTTTCTTT. This codes for CASRGTGGYTEAFF.

This clonotype showed up just once. The chain is built from TRBV6-5 and TRBJ1-4; possibly TRBD1 for D (6 bases). From germline, CDR1 is MNHEY and CDR2 SVGAGI. Between the trimmed V and J ends, which lost 3 bases and 6 bases, there was a span of 14 bases. CDR3 length: 15 residues. CDR3 sequence (DNA): TGTGCCAGCAGTTATAGAGGGGGTGACCATGAAAAACTGTTTTTT. It specifies CASSYRGGDHEKLFF.